Below are 8 T cell receptor beta chains sequenced from a single sample in a study of Ad26.COV2.S vaccination and SARS-CoV-2 variants. Described treatment: some 20 received Ad26.COV2.S at low or high dose, single or two shots; about 5 received placebo; per-sample allocation not given. On day 63 after the first injection, vaccine and placebo recipients gave samples. The repertoire was sequenced with immunoSEQ multiplex PCR; TCRdb's copy has only in-frame clones and lacks some. The profile shows 300,000 to 400,000 clones, 65% to 90% of them singletons. The specimen comprised peripheral blood, sampled in a trial of Ad26.COV2.S vaccine versus placebo. These receptors all come from a person between 18 and 60 years old who received the Ad26.COV2.S COVID-19 vaccine or a placebo.

The V gene is TRBV4-1, the J gene TRBJ1-4; D gene ambiguous. The CDR3 loop spans 12 amino acids. The V end lost 3 bases, the J end lost 6 bases, and 5 bases lay between the germline ends. CDR1 and CDR2 (germline): MGHRA, YSYEKL. In DNA form, the CDR3 reads TGCGCCAGCAGCCACCCCTATGAAAAACTGTTTTTT. This sequence encodes CASSHPYEKLFF.

V gene TRBV11-2 combines with J gene TRBJ2-7; 8 bases agree with TRBD2. The J segment lost 0 bases and the V segment lost 5 bases, leaving 6 bases of the junction unmatched. The CDR3 loop spans 15 amino acids. Germline loops: CDR1 SGHAT, CDR2 FQNNGV. In DNA, the CDR3 is TGTGCCAGCAGCCGCCAGCGGGGGAGCTCCTACGAGCAGTACTTC. As protein: CASSRQRGSSYEQYF.

J is TRBJ1-3 and V is TRBV18; the D is unclear. This CDR3 has 15 amino acids. The V gene's germline CDR1 is KGHSH and CDR2 LQKENI. V dropped 0 bases and J dropped 1 base, with 7 bases sitting between them. CDR3 protein: CASSPPSRSGNTIYF. The CDR3 DNA sequence: TGTGCCAGCTCACCACCGTCCAGGTCTGGAAACACCATATATTTT.

This chain links TRBV6-5 with TRBJ2-7; D is perhaps TRBD1 (6 bases). Germline assignment: CDR1 MNHEY and CDR2 SVGAGI. The CDR3 covers 12 residues. Trimming removed 7 bases at V and 3 bases at J, with 10 bases between. CDR3 sequence (DNA): TGTGCCAGCACCCTGGGACACTACGAGCAGTACTTC. Protein sequence: CASTLGHYEQYF.

The rearrangement joins TRBV10-3 to TRBJ1-2; TRBD1 might be the D (5 bases). Trimming pared 7 bases from V and 6 bases from J, leaving 15 bases between. CDR1 is ENHRY and CDR2 is SYGVKD in the germline V gene. The CDR3 has 13 amino acids. For the CDR3, the DNA is TGTGCCATCATCGGTGAGGGGAAGGATGGCTACACCTTC. This sequence encodes CAIIGEGKDGYTF.

The chain links TRBV28 to TRBJ2-7; tentative D call: TRBD1 (6 bases). Germline-derived CDR1 and CDR2 are MDHEN and SYDVKM. The V and J ends lost 6 bases and 6 bases respectively, with 18 bases between them. CDR3 size: 14 residues. This CDR3 is CASRQGSLNGEQYF. The CDR3 DNA reads as TGTGCCAGCAGACAGGGCTCTCTCAACGGCGAGCAGTACTTC.

This sequence joins TRBV2 and TRBJ2-1, with a possible D match to TRBD2 (5 bases). CDR3 size: 14 residues. V was clipped by 1 base and J by 15 bases, with 19 bases between them. Germline assignment: CDR1 SNHLY and CDR2 FYNNEI. The CDR3 spells CASSEDRTPTTPFF. The CDR3 DNA reads as TGTGCCAGCAGTGAAGACCGGACTCCTACAACCCCGTTCTTC.

J is TRBJ2-1 and V is TRBV24-1; no definite D call. CDR1 and CDR2 from the germline V gene are KGHDR and SFDVKD. CDR3 size: 13 residues. Trimming cost V 0 bases and J 5 bases, with 4 bases left between them. CDR3 in DNA: TGTGCCACCAGTGATTTGCACGACAATGAGCAGTTCTTC. It translates to CATSDLHDNEQFF.